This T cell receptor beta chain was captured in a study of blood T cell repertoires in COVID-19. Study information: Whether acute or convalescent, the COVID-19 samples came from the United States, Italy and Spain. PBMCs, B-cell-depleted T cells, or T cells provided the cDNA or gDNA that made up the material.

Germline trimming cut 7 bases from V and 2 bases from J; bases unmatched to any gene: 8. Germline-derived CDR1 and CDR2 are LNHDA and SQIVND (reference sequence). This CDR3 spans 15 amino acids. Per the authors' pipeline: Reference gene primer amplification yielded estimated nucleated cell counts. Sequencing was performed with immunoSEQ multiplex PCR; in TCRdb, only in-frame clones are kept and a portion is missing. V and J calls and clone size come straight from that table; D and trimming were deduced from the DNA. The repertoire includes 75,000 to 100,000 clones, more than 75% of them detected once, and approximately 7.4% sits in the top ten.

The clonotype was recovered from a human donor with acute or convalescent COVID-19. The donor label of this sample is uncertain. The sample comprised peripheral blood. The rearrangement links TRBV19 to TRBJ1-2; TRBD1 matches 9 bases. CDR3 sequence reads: CASNREGQGNYGYTF. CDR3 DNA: TGTGCCAGTAATCGTGAGGGACAGGGCAACTATGGCTACACCTTC.